This T cell receptor beta chain is drawn from a study of blood T cell repertoires in COVID-19. At the level of the study: Samples taken during acute and convalescent COVID-19 were collected in the United States, Italy and Spain.

With V trimmed by 6 bases and J by 3 bases, 4 bases remained unmatched. Germline lookup yields CDR1 SNHLY and CDR2 FYNNEI. This CDR3 region has 16 residues. Original methodology: Researchers report that nucleated cell counts were estimated from reference gene primer amplification. Some clones are missing from TCRdb's copy, which holds only in-frame ones; the method was immunoSEQ multiplex PCR. V and J calls and clone size are given by that table; D and trimming were obtained from the DNA. The data contain fewer than 350,000 clones, around 87% of them singletons. This clone was detected only a few times.

The TCR originated in a woman aged 45-59 years who had recovered from COVID-19. Sequences were obtained from peripheral blood. V and J are TRBV2 and TRBJ2-2, with 13 bases that match TRBD2. Written as DNA, the CDR3 is TGTGCCAGCAGGGCAACTAGCGGGGGGGACACCGGGGAGCTGTTTTTT. This codes for CASRATSGGDTGELFF.